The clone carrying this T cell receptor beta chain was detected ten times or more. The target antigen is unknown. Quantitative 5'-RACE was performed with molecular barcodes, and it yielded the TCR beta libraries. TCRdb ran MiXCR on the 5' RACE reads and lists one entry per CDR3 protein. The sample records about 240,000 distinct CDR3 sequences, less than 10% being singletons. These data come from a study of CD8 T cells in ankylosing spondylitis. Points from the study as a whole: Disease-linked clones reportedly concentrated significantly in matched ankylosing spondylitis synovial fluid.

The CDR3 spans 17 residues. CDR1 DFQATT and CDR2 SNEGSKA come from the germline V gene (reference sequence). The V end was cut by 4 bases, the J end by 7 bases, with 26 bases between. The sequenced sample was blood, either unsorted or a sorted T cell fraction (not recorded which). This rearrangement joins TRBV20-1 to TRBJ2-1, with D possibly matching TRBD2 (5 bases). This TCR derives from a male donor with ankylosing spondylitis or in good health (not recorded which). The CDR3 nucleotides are TGCAGTGCTATTAAGGCTTTCACCGGGGATTACGGGAATGAGCAGTTCTTC. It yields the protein CSAIKAFTGDYGNEQFF.